The 21 T cell receptor beta chains listed next were all sequenced from one sample in a study of blood T cell repertoires in COVID-19. This table comes from immunoSEQ multiplex PCR, and its TCRdb copy is limited to in-frame clones, with some not included. The sample gives around 200,000 clones, approximately 84% of which show up once; less than 5.5% is in the top ten. The sample taken for sequencing was peripheral blood. The receptors here all came from a man aged 50 to 59 with active or convalescent COVID-19.

The CDR3 nucleotides read TGCGCCAGCAGTTTTGCTTTCGACAGGGGAAGTCCCCCCGATGAGCAGTTCTTC. It translates to CASSFAFDRGSPPDEQFF. This chain uses TRBV10-1 with TRBJ2-1, with TRBD1 identical over 8 bases. The germline CDR1 and CDR2 sequences are WNHNN and SYGVQD (reference sequence). The CDR3 extends over 18 amino acids. V shed 5 bases, J shed 8 bases, and the junction held 20 bases outside the gene matches.

The V and J genes are TRBV7-2 and TRBJ1-3; D is unclear. The CDR3 extends over 15 amino acids. Germline assignment: CDR1 SGHTA and CDR2 FQGNSA. Trimming shortened V by 3 bases and J by 0 bases, and 9 bases separated the two germline ends. CDR3 in DNA: TGTGCCAGCAGCTTGGCTTCTAGCTCTGGAAACACCATATATTTT. This gives the protein CASSLASSSGNTIYF. The full variable domain, rest sourced from reference TRBV7-2 and TRBJ1-3, is GAGVSQSPSNKVTEKGKDVELRCDPISGHTALYWYRQSLGQGLEFLIYFQGNSAPDKSGLPSDRFSAERTGGSVSTLTIQRTQQEDSAVYLCASSLASSSGNTIYFGEGSWLTVV.

J is TRBJ2-1 and V is TRBV7-8; D is perhaps TRBD2 (7 bases). This CDR3 comprises 16 residues. V was clipped by 5 bases and J by 4 bases, with 18 bases between them. Per the germline V gene, CDR1 is SGHVS and CDR2 is FQNEAQ. The CDR3 region has the DNA TGTGCCAGCAGCCGAGAGCGGGGACATCCTTACAATGAGCAGTTCTTC. This sequence encodes CASSRERGHPYNEQFF.

The V call is TRBV6-1, the J call TRBJ1-2, with D tentatively TRBD1 (5 bases). The ends were cut back, 2 bases at V and 1 base at J, with 11 bases in the middle. The CDR3 covers 15 residues. Germline loops: CDR1 MNHNS, CDR2 SASEGT. The DNA for the CDR3 is TGTGCCAGCAGTGAAAACCAGGGTTTTAACTATGGCTACACCTTC. Translated, it gives CASSENQGFNYGYTF.

V usage is TRBV19 and J usage is TRBJ2-1, with unresolved D. V was shortened by 3 bases and J by 8 bases, with 11 bases between the two germline ends. This CDR3 contains 13 residues. Germline loops: CDR1 LNHDA, CDR2 SQIVND (reference sequence). Here the CDR3 reads CASSIFRYDEQFF. CDR3 sequence (DNA): TGTGCCAGTAGTATTTTTCGGTATGATGAGCAGTTCTTC.

The chain employs TRBV11-2 and TRBJ2-7, with 10 bases matching TRBD2. J gave up 5 bases and V 4 bases, and 8 bases lay outside the gene matches. Germline V CDR1 and CDR2: SGHAT, FQNNGV. This CDR3 comprises 15 residues. In DNA, the CDR3 is TGTGCCAGCAGCTCCCGACTAGCGGGTGTCCACGAGCAGTACTTC. Protein: CASSSRLAGVHEQYF.

J is TRBJ1-1 and V is TRBV7-6, with D hard to call. Per the germline V gene, CDR1 is SGHVS and CDR2 is FNYEAQ. Trimming shortened V by 1 base and J by 0 bases, and 9 bases separated the two germline ends. The CDR3 has 15 amino acids. CDR3 loop: CASSLGADMNTEAFF. CDR3 in DNA: TGTGCCAGCAGCTTAGGAGCGGATATGAACACTGAAGCTTTCTTT.

This clone showed up just once. This chain connects TRBV30 to TRBJ1-2; TRBD1 agrees at 8 bases. Trimming removed 5 bases from V and 4 bases from J; junction bases left unmatched: 9. CDR1 is GTSNPN and CDR2 is SVGIG in the germline V gene (reference sequence). The CDR3 has 14 residues. CDR3 in DNA: TGTGCCTGGTACGACCGGGACAGGCCCTATGGCTACACCTTC. Its translation: CAWYDRDRPYGYTF.

The gene calls are TRBV30 and TRBJ1-1, with D maybe TRBD1 (6 bases). Germline V CDR1 and CDR2: GTSNPN, SVGIG (reference sequence). V was shortened by 1 base and J by 6 bases, with 12 bases between the two germline ends. The length of the CDR3 is 13 residues. The CDR3 reads CAWSEGVEAEAFF. DNA for the CDR3: TGTGCCTGGAGTGAGGGGGTCGAGGCTGAAGCTTTCTTT.

This chain connects TRBV6-1 to TRBJ1-2; D not certain. Germline CDR1 reads MNHNS; CDR2 reads SASEGT. CDR3 length: 14 residues. V was shortened by 0 bases and J by 6 bases, with 11 bases between the two germline ends. In DNA form, the CDR3 reads TGTGCCAGCAGTGAAGCGACCCTGACTCATGGCTACACCTTC. Its protein is CASSEATLTHGYTF.

The gene calls are TRBV6-1 and TRBJ1-1, with a weak D call TRBD1 (5 bases). The CDR3 runs to 15 residues. V was pared by 3 bases and J by 4 bases, with 15 bases between. Germline assignment: CDR1 MNHNS and CDR2 SASEGT. For the CDR3, the DNA is TGTGCCAGCAGTGATTCTGGCAGGGTGAGCACTGAAGCTTTCTTT. It is translated as CASSDSGRVSTEAFF.

The J gene is TRBJ2-7, the V gene TRBV27; D possibly corresponds to TRBD1 (6 bases). V was shortened by 8 bases and J by 7 bases, with 18 bases between the two germline ends. This CDR3 is 13 amino acids long. Germline CDR1 MNHEY, CDR2 SMNVEV (reference sequence). CDR3 in amino acids: CASRKTGSGEQYF. The CDR3 DNA is TGTGCCAGCCGGAAAACAGGGTCGGGAGAGCAGTACTTC.

The chain combines TRBV5-1 with TRBJ1-1; 7 bases are shared with TRBD1. With V trimmed by 5 bases and J by 4 bases, 5 bases remained unmatched. Germline V CDR1 and CDR2: SGHRS, YFSETQ. The CDR3 runs to 13 residues. CDR3 coding DNA: TGCGCCAGCAGTTCGACAGGGTTCACTGAAGCTTTCTTT. It yields the protein CASSSTGFTEAFF.

The sample holds one count of this clone. The rearrangement links TRBV29-1 to TRBJ1-2; 7 bases match TRBD1. Germline V lookup: CDR1 SQVTM, CDR2 ANQGSEA. The V segment lost 6 bases and the J segment 0 bases; nucleotides outside the gene matches: 13. This CDR3 is built from 16 residues. Written as DNA, the CDR3 is TGCAGCGTCGACCTCCGGACAGGACCAACTAACTATGGCTACACCTTC. Translation: CSVDLRTGPTNYGYTF.

This chain uses TRBV21-1 with TRBJ2-7; no DNA check was done on the table's D call, TRBD1. TRBV21-1 is shown as a pseudogene. The CDR3 is 16 residues long. The CDR3: CASSKGGGQGGHEQYF. The CDR3 nucleotides read TGTGCCAGCAGCAAAGGTGGGGGACAGGGGGGCCACGAGCAGTACTTC.

The chain joins TRBV30 to TRBJ2-5, with D possibly TRBD2 on 6 matching bases. The CDR3 consists of 14 residues. The V end was cut by 2 bases, the J end by 5 bases, with 15 bases between. CDR1 and CDR2 from the germline V gene are GTSNPN and SVGIG (reference sequence). The CDR3 coding sequence is TGTGCCTGGAGTAAGGGACTGGGGAAGGAGACCCAGTACTTC. Amino acid sequence: CAWSKGLGKETQYF.

V is TRBV12-3 or TRBV12-4 and J is TRBJ2-2, with D unclear. CDR3 length equals 13 residues. The germline V and J ends were trimmed by 3 bases and 5 bases, with 7 bases remaining between them. CDR3 region: CASSLRQTGELFF. The CDR3 DNA reads as TGTGCCAGCAGTTTGCGGCAGACCGGGGAGCTGTTTTTT.

V usage is TRBV9 and J usage is TRBJ1-3, with TRBD1 matching over 8 bases. This CDR3 comprises 15 residues. Germline V gene sequence: CDR1 SGDLS, CDR2 YYNGEE. J gave up 3 bases and V 4 bases, and 6 bases lay outside the gene matches. DNA of the CDR3: TGTGCCAGCAGCCAGGACAGGGCCTTTGGAAACACCATATATTTT. Protein product: CASSQDRAFGNTIYF.

This clone showed up just once. The V gene is TRBV18, the J gene TRBJ2-2; D is possibly TRBD2 (6 bases). With 3 bases removed from V and 1 base from J, the gap between germline ends came to 18 bases. The CDR3 loop spans 18 amino acids. The germline V gene encodes CDR1 KGHSH and CDR2 LQKENI. The CDR3 loop reads CASSPWRGRPENTGELFF. For the CDR3, the DNA is TGTGCCAGCTCACCCTGGAGGGGACGGCCTGAGAACACCGGGGAGCTGTTTTTT.

The chain couples TRBV19 to TRBJ2-1; D gene ambiguous. This CDR3 spans 13 amino acids. The germline V gene encodes CDR1 LNHDA and CDR2 SQIVND (reference sequence). V shed 9 bases and J shed 6 bases, with 15 bases lying between them. This CDR3 reads CASHIPPGNEQFF. CDR3 coding DNA: TGTGCCAGCCACATACCTCCGGGCAATGAGCAGTTCTTC.

The rearrangement links TRBV19 to TRBJ1-4; 8 nucleotides agree with TRBD1. This CDR3 region has 16 residues. Germline lookup yields CDR1 LNHDA and CDR2 SQIVND (reference sequence). The ends lost 1 base at V and 5 bases at J; junction bases unmatched: 6. The DNA of the CDR3 is TGTGCCAGTAGTATAGCTGACAGGGGTCCGAATGAAAAACTGTTTTTT. Protein sequence: CASSIADRGPNEKLFF.